Listed below are T cell receptor beta chains from one sample, sequenced in a study of blood T cell repertoires in COVID-19. Sequencing was performed with immunoSEQ multiplex PCR; in TCRdb, only in-frame clones are kept and a portion is missing. The table has 30,000 to 40,000 clones, around 85% seen once. Sequences were obtained from peripheral blood. The receptors come from a man in his fifties or sixties with active or convalescent COVID-19. Each CDR3 is given with its conserved first and last residue.

V gene: TRBV6-5; J gene: TRBJ1-5; CDR3 protein: CASSYSGLSQPQHF
V gene: TRBV20-1; J gene: TRBJ1-1; CDR3 protein: CSARPGTQAFF
V gene: TRBV30; J gene: TRBJ1-6; CDR3 protein: CAWSVQGTGSNSPLHF
V gene: TRBV15; J gene: TRBJ1-5; CDR3 protein: CATSRDSGPSVAQHF
V gene: TRBV3-1/TRBV3-2; J gene: TRBJ2-1; CDR3 protein: CASSLSSGGAWEQFF
V gene: TRBV5-1; J gene: TRBJ1-5; CDR3 protein: CASSLGQHSNQPQHF
V gene: TRBV19; J gene: TRBJ1-1; CDR3 protein: CASSSRRTGNTEAFF
V gene: TRBV12-3/TRBV12-4; J gene: TRBJ2-3; CDR3 protein: CASSPSHTQYF
V gene: TRBV28; J gene: TRBJ1-2; CDR3 protein: CASRPPQGYYGYTF
V gene: TRBV7-2; J gene: TRBJ1-1; CDR3 protein: CASSLASGQGKVEAFF
V gene: TRBV21-1; J gene: TRBJ2-3; CDR3 protein: CASRTRREGFERGETDTQYF
V gene: TRBV4-1; J gene: TRBJ2-3; CDR3 protein: CASSQETSGGATDTQYF
V gene: TRBV28; J gene: TRBJ1-1; CDR3 protein: CASSRRTGSTEAFF
V gene: TRBV5-6; J gene: TRBJ1-2; CDR3 protein: CASSWTGNYGYTF
V gene: TRBV5-8; J gene: TRBJ1-2; CDR3 protein: CASSYKQGQGAKGYTF